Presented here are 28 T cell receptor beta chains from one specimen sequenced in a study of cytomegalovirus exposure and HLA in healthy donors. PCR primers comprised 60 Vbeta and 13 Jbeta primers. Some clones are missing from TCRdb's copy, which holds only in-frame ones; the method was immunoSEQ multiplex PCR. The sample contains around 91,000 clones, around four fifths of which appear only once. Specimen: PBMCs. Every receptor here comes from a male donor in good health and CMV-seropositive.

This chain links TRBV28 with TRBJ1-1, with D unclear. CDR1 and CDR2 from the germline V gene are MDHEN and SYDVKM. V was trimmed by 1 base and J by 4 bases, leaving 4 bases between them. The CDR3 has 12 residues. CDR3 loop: CASSLLSTEAFF. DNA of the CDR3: TGTGCCAGCAGTTTATTATCCACTGAAGCTTTCTTT.

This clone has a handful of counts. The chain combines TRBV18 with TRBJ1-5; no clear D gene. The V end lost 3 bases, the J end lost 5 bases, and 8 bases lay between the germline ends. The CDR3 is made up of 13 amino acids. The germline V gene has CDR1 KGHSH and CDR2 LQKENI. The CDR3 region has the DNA TGTGCCAGCTCACCTGGTGGCCATCAGCCCCAGCATTTT. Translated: CASSPGGHQPQHF.

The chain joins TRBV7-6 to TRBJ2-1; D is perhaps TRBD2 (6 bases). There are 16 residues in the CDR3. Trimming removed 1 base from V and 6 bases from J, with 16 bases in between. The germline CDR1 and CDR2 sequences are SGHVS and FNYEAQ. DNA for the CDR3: TGTGCCAGCAGCTTAGGTGGGGGGTCGAAGGGCAATGAGCAGTTCTTC. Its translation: CASSLGGGSKGNEQFF.

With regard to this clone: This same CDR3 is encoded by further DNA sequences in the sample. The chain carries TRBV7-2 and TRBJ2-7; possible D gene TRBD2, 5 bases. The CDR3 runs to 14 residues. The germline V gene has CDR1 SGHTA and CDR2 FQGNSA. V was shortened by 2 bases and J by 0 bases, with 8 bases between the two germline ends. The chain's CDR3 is CASSLSGSSYEQYF. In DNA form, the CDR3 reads TGTGCCAGCAGCTTAAGCGGAAGCTCCTACGAGCAGTACTTC.

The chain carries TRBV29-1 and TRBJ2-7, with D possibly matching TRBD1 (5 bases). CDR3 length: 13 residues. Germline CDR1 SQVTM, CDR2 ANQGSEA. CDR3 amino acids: CSATGPGDREQYF. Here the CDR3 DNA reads TGCAGTGCAACAGGTCCTGGAGACCGCGAGCAGTACTTC.

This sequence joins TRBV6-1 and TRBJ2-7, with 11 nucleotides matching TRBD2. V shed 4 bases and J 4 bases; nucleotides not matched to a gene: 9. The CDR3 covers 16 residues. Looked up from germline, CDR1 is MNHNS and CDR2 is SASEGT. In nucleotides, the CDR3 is TGTGCCAGCAGTGCGACTAGCGGGGCGACCTCTTACGAGCAGTACTTC. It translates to CASSATSGATSYEQYF.

The CDR3 protein is CASNGTANTGELFF. Here the CDR3 DNA reads TGTGCCAGCAACGGGACAGCGAACACCGGGGAGCTGTTTTTT. J is TRBJ2-2 and V is TRBV21-1; the tabulated D call, TRBD1, remains unverified against the DNA. TRBV21-1 is labeled a pseudogene. This CDR3 spans 14 amino acids.

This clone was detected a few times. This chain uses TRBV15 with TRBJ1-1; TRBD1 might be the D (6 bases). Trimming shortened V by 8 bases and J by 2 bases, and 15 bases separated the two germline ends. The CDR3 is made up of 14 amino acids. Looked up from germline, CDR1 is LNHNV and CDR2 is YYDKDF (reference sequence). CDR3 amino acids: CATQSGQRNTEAFF. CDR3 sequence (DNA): TGTGCCACCCAATCAGGACAGCGAAACACTGAAGCTTTCTTT.

The DNA of the CDR3 is TGTGCCAGCTCACCTGTTCGGGGGATCTACGAGCAGTACTTC. Translated: CASSPVRGIYEQYF. J is TRBJ2-5 and V is TRBV18; the D gene is possibly TRBD2 (6 bases). The J call may be in error: the DNA end matches TRBJ2-7 better. CDR1 is KGHSH and CDR2 is LQKENI in the germline V gene. The CDR3 consists of 14 residues.

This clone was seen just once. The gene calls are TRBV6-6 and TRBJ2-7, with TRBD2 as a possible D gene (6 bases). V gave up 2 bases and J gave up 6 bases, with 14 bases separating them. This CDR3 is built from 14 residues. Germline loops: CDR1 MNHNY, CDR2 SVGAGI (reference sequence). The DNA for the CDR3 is TGTGCCAGCAGTTACCCCCTGGCCGGGAGCGAGCAGTACTTC. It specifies CASSYPLAGSEQYF.

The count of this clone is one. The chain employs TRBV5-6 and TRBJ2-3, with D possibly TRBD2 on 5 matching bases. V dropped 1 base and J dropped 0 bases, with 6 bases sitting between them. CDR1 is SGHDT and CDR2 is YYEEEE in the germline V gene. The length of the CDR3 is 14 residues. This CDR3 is CASSLKRSTDTQYF. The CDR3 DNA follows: TGTGCCAGCAGCTTGAAGCGGAGCACAGATACGCAGTATTTT.

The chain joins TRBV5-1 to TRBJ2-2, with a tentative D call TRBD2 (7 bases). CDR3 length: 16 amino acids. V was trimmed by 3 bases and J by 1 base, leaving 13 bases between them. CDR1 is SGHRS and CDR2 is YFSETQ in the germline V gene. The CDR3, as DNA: TGCGCCAGCAGCTGGGGGGCTAGCGGGAACACCGGGGAGCTGTTTTTT. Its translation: CASSWGASGNTGELFF. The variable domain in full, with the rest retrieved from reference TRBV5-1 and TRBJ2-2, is KAGVTQTPRYLIKTRGQQVTLSCSPISGHRSVSWYQQTPGQGLQFLFEYFSETQRNKGNFPGRFSGRQFSNSRSEMNVSTLELGDSALYLCASSWGASGNTGELFFGEGSRLTVL.

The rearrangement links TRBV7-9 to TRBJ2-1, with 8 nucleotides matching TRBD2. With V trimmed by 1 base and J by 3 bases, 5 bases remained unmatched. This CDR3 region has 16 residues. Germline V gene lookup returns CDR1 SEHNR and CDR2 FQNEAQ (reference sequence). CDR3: CASSLGGTRNYNEQFF. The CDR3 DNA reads TGTGCCAGCAGCTTAGGCGGGACTAGGAACTACAATGAGCAGTTCTTC. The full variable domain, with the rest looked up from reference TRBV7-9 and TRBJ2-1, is DTGVSQNPRHKITKRGQNVTFRCDPISEHNRLYWYRQTLGQGPEFLTYFQNEAQLEKSRLLSDRFSAERPKGSFSTLEIQRTEQGDSAMYLCASSLGGTRNYNEQFFGPGTRLTVL.

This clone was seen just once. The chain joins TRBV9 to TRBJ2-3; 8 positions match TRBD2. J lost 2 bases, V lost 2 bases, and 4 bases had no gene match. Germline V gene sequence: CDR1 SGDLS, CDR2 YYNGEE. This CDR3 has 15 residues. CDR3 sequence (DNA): TGTGCCAGCAGCGTTACTAGCGGAACCACAGATACGCAGTATTTT. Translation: CASSVTSGTTDTQYF.

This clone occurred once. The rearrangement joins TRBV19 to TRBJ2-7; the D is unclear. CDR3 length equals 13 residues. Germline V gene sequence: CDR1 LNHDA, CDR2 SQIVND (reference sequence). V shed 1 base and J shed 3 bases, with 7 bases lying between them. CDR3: CASSIGRRYEQYF. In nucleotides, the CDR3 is TGTGCCAGTAGTATAGGCAGGCGCTACGAGCAGTACTTC. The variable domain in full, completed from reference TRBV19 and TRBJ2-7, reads DGGITQSPKYLFRKEGQNVTLSCEQNLNHDAMYWYRQDPGQGLRLIYYSQIVNDFQKGDIAEGYSVSREKKESFPLTVTSAQKNPTAFYLCASSIGRRYEQYFGPGTRLTVT.

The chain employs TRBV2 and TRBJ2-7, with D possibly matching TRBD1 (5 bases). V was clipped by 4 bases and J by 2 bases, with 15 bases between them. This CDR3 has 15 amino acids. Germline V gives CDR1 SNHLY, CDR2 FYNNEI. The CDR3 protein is CASSVSRVDPYEQYF. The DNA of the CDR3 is TGTGCCAGCAGTGTCTCCAGGGTGGACCCCTACGAGCAGTACTTC.

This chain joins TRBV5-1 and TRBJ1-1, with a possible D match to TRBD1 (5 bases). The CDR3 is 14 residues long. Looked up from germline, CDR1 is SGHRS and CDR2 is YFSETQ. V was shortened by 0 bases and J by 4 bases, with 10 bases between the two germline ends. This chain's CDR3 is CASSLAQGGTEAFF. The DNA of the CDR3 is TGCGCCAGCAGCTTGGCCCAGGGCGGCACTGAAGCTTTCTTT.

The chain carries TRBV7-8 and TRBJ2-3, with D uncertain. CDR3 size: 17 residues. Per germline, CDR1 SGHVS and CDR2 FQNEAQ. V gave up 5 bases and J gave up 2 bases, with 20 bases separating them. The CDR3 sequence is CASSPSPPPATTDTQYF. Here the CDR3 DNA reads TGTGCCAGCAGCCCAAGCCCCCCCCCAGCGACCACAGATACGCAGTATTTT.

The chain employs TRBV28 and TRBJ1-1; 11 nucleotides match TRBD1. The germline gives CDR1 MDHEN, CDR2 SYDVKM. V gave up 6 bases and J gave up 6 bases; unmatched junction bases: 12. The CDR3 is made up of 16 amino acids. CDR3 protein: CASSPPRTGGSAEAFF. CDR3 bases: TGTGCCAGCAGCCCCCCCAGGACAGGGGGCAGCGCTGAAGCTTTCTTT.

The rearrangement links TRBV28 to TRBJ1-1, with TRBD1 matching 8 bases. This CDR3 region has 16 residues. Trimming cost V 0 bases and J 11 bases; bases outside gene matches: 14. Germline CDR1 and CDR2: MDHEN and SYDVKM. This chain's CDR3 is CASSLWHLGQGVRAFF. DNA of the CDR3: TGTGCCAGCAGTTTATGGCACCTAGGACAGGGTGTACGCGCTTTCTTT.

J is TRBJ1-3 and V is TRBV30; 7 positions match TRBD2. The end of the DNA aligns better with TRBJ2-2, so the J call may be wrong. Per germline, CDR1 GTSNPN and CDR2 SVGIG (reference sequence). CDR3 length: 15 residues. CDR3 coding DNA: TGTGCCTGGAGTATCCGGAAGGGACTAATGGGGGAGCTGTTTTTT. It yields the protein CAWSIRKGLMGELFF.

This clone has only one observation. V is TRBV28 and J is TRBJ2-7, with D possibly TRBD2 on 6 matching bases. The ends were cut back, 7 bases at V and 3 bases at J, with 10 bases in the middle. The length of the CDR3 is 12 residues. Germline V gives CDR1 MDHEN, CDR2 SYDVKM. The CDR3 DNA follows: TGTGCCAGCACCCCGGGAGTCTACGAGCAGTACTTC. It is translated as CASTPGVYEQYF.

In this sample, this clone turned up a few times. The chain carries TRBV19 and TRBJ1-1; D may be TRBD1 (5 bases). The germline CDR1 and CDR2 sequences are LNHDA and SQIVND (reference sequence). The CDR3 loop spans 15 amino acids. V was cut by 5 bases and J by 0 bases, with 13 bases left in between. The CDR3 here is CASSVTGLMNTEAFF. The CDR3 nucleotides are TGTGCCAGTAGTGTAACGGGACTTATGAACACTGAAGCTTTCTTT. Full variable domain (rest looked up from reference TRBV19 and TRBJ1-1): DGGITQSPKYLFRKEGQNVTLSCEQNLNHDAMYWYRQDPGQGLRLIYYSQIVNDFQKGDIAEGYSVSREKKESFPLTVTSAQKNPTAFYLCASSVTGLMNTEAFFGQGTRLTVV.

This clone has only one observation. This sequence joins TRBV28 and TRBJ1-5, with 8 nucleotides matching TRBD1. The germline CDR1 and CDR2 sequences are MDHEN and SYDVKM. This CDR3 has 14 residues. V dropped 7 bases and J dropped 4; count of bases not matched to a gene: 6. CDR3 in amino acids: CASTGGYMNQPQHF. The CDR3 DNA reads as TGTGCCAGCACAGGGGGCTATATGAATCAGCCCCAGCATTTT.

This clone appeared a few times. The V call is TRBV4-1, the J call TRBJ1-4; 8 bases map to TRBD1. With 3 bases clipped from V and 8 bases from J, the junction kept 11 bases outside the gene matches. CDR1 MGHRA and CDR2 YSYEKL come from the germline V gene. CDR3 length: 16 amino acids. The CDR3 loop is CASSHSTGGGREKLFF. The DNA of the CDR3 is TGCGCCAGCAGCCACAGCACAGGGGGAGGTCGCGAAAAACTGTTTTTT.

The CDR3 loop reads CASRPTPASSGNTIYF. Written as DNA, the CDR3 is TGTGCCAGCAGGCCAACCCCAGCTAGCTCTGGAAACACCATATATTTT. The chain is built from TRBV2 and TRBJ1-3, with unresolved D. The CDR3 covers 16 residues. The germline V and J ends were trimmed by 6 bases and 0 bases, with 15 bases remaining between them. Germline lookup yields CDR1 SNHLY and CDR2 FYNNEI.

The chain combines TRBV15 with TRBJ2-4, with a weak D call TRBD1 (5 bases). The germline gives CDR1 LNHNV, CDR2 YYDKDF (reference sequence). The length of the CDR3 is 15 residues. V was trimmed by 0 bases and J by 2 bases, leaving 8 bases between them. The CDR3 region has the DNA TGTGCCACCAGCAGAGAGGACAAGTCCAAAAACATTCAGTACTTC. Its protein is CATSREDKSKNIQYF.

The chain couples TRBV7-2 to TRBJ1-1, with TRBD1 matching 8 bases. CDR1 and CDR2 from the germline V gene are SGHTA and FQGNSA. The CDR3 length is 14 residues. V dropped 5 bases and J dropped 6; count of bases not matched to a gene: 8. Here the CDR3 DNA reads TGTGCCAGCAGCCAACAGGGGGATACCGCTGAAGCTTTCTTT. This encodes CASSQQGDTAEAFF.